The 5 T cell receptor beta chains presented below share a single source sample, sequenced in a study of cytomegalovirus exposure and HLA in healthy donors. Profiled with immunoSEQ multiplex PCR; TCRdb holds only in-frame clones, not every one. The sample carries some 150,000 clones, 80% to 90% recorded once. Sequenced material: PBMCs. Receptors were obtained from a woman aged 25 to 45 in good health and CMV-seropositive.

The chain links TRBV7-8 to TRBJ1-1; 7 nucleotides align to TRBD1. The V gene's germline CDR1 is SGHVS and CDR2 FQNEAQ. Unmatched junction bases numbered 9, after V lost 5 bases and J lost 0 bases. This CDR3 is 16 amino acids long. The CDR3 here is CASSGRQGLMNTEAFF. The CDR3 nucleotides are TGTGCCAGCAGCGGCAGACAGGGACTCATGAACACTGAAGCTTTCTTT.

The CDR3 coding sequence is TGTGCCAGCAGTGGGACAGATTATAATACGCAGTATTTT. It translates to CASSGTDYNTQYF. The chain employs TRBV2 and TRBJ2-3, with a tentative D call TRBD1 (6 bases). Germline CDR1 SNHLY, CDR2 FYNNEI. With 4 bases removed from V and 7 bases from J, the gap between germline ends came to 12 bases. CDR3 length: 13 amino acids.

This clone was seen more than once but under ten times. CDR3: CASSLPEGLAEQQYF. For the CDR3, the DNA is TGTGCCAGCAGTCTCCCGGAAGGACTAGCGGAGCAGCAGTACTTC. The chain recombines TRBV28 with TRBJ2-7, with TRBD2 matching 10 bases. The CDR3 loop spans 15 amino acids. V was pared by 5 bases and J by 8 bases, with 12 bases of the junction left unmatched. The germline CDR1 and CDR2 sequences are MDHEN and SYDVKM.

CDR3 sequence reads: CASREGQGLLYGYTF. CDR3 DNA sequence: TGTGCCAGCAGGGAAGGACAGGGTTTGCTCTATGGCTACACCTTC. J is TRBJ1-2 and V is TRBV28; 8 bases are a match to TRBD1. Per germline, CDR1 MDHEN and CDR2 SYDVKM. The V segment lost 6 bases and the J segment 4 bases; nucleotides outside the gene matches: 10. The CDR3 sequence is 15 residues long.

The chain links TRBV11-2 to TRBJ2-2; D is unclear. Looked up from germline, CDR1 is SGHAT and CDR2 is FQNNGV. This CDR3 is 14 amino acids long. Trimming left V 1 base short and J 4 bases short, with 7 bases between. The CDR3 coding sequence is TGTGCCAGCAGCTTAGTCCAGTCCACCGGGGAGCTGTTTTTT. It specifies CASSLVQSTGELFF.